The entry below gives a single TCR beta chain sequence along with its context. Antigen unknown. Amplification of TCR beta CDR3 regions used RNA as the template. The HTBI set primed first-round TCR CDR3 RT-PCR. MiXCR, applied by TCRdb to the multiplex PCR reads, yields one record per CDR3 protein. The table lists under 400,000 distinct CDR3 sequences, roughly 15% of them singletons. Among ophthalmopathy patients, the Clinical Activity Score reached at least 3, the NOSPECS grade reached at least 4, and duration remained under 3 months. Cells are PBMCs isolated from about 10 ml of fresh blood. This entry is derived from a study of T cells in Graves' hyperthyroidism and ophthalmopathy. About the study: The blood sample was taken at first diagnosis, before treatment began.

Trimming took 2 bases from V and 3 from J, leaving 11 bases between them. The CDR3 contains 16 residues. CDR1 is MNHEY, CDR2 SMNVEV, per germline (reference sequence). Findings and limits, study-wide: Stable hyperthyroidism was told apart from ophthalmopathy by a model built on 13 V-J features.

Sequenced: blood. The receptor's source is a woman aged 55-69 years with Graves' ophthalmopathy. The chain employs TRBV27 and TRBJ1-6, with D perhaps TRBD1 (6 bases). The CDR3 region is CASSLAGAGYNSPLHF. In nucleotides, the CDR3 is TGTGCCAGCAGTTTAGCAGGGGCCGGCTATAATTCACCCCTCCACTTT.